A single sample gave rise to the 28 T cell receptor beta chains below, sequenced in a study of T cell responses to AZD1222 COVID-19 vaccine. Sequenced by immunoSEQ multiplex PCR; TCRdb stores in-frame clones only, minus some. The table lists some 180,000 clones, roughly 94% of them singletons, with roughly 1.7% in the top ten. The specimen was peripheral blood, collected 28 days after the second AZD1222 dose. The receptors shown here come from an adult who received the AZD1222 COVID-19 vaccine.

Remarks on this clone: One junction end disagrees with the germline gene, perhaps due to a read error. The V gene is TRBV3-1 (or the pseudogene TRBV3-2), the J gene TRBJ1-2, with D possibly matching TRBD1 (5 bases). This CDR3 spans 12 amino acids. Germline V gene sequence: CDR1 LGHDT, CDR2 YNNKEL (reference sequence). Here the CDR3 DNA reads TGTGCCAGCAGTCAAGGTTGGGGGTGGTACACCTTC. Amino acid sequence: CASSQGWGWYTF.

The chain recombines TRBV3-1 (or the pseudogene TRBV3-2) with TRBJ1-1; the match to TRBD1 covers 7 bases. This CDR3 region has 16 residues. The junction had 12 bases not matched to a gene; V was cut back by 3 bases and J by 5 bases. Germline lookup yields CDR1 LGHDT and CDR2 YNNKEL (reference sequence). CDR3 amino acids: CASSQDQGGISTEAFF. CDR3 sequence (DNA): TGTGCCAGCAGCCAGGACCAGGGGGGAATTAGTACTGAAGCTTTCTTT.

This clone was seen just once. Here the CDR3 DNA reads TGTGCCAGCAGCTTAGATGGGATCCGGGCGGGGAATGAGCAGTTCTTC. Protein: CASSLDGIRAGNEQFF. The rearrangement links TRBV11-1 to TRBJ2-1, with D perhaps matching TRBD2 (6 bases). The CDR3 extends over 16 amino acids. V lost 1 base, J lost 7 bases, and 17 bases lay in between. Looked up from germline, CDR1 is SGHAT and CDR2 is FQDESV (reference sequence).

CDR3 sequence reads: CASSYILAQETQYF. CDR3 coding DNA: TGTGCCAGCAGTTACATCCTAGCCCAAGAGACCCAGTACTTC. This chain links TRBV6-6 with TRBJ2-5; D perhaps matches TRBD2 (5 bases). The CDR3 runs to 14 residues. The germline V and J ends were trimmed by 2 bases and 1 base, with 8 bases remaining between them. Looked up from germline, CDR1 is MNHNY and CDR2 is SVGAGI (reference sequence).

This clone was observed once. The chain couples TRBV18 to TRBJ1-4; possibly TRBD1 for D (5 bases). V was shortened by 5 bases and J by 0 bases, with 16 bases between the two germline ends. Germline CDR1 KGHSH, CDR2 LQKENI. This CDR3 region has 17 residues. The DNA of the CDR3 is TGTGCCAGCTCATTCTCCTCGACAGTCTCAACTAATGAAAAACTGTTTTTT. Amino acid sequence: CASSFSSTVSTNEKLFF. The full variable domain, with the rest looked up from reference TRBV18 and TRBJ1-4, is NAGVMQNPRHLVRRRGQEARLRCSPMKGHSHVYWYRQLPEEGLKFMVYLQKENIIDESGMPKERFSAEFPKEGPSILRIQQVVRGDSAAYFCASSFSSTVSTNEKLFFGSGTQLSVL.

V and J are TRBV7-9 and TRBJ1-1, with D tentatively TRBD1 (5 bases). The CDR3 is 12 residues long. Germline V gene lookup returns CDR1 SEHNR and CDR2 FQNEAQ (reference sequence). V was shortened by 6 bases and J by 6 bases, with 11 bases between the two germline ends. The CDR3 nucleotides read TGTGCCAGCAGAACCGGAGGGGCTGAAGCTTTCTTT. This translates into CASRTGGAEAFF.

This clone was found once. This chain connects TRBV7-9 to TRBJ1-1; D is uncertain. Trimming pared 3 bases from V and 7 bases from J, leaving 12 bases between. The germline V gene encodes CDR1 SEHNR and CDR2 FQNEAQ (reference sequence). This CDR3 is 13 amino acids long. The CDR3 is CASSFPGFNEAFF. CDR3 DNA: TGTGCCAGCAGCTTTCCCGGGTTTAATGAAGCTTTCTTT.

The count of this clone is one. The chain carries TRBV12-3 or TRBV12-4 and TRBJ1-1; D gene ambiguous. Deletions cut 3 bases from V and 0 bases from J, with 5 bases between. The CDR3 runs 13 residues. CDR3 nucleotide sequence: TGTGCCAGCAGTTTGCAGATGAACACTGAAGCTTTCTTT. Protein sequence: CASSLQMNTEAFF.

This chain links TRBV11-2 with TRBJ1-2; 11 bases agree with TRBD1. The CDR3 is 15 residues long. CDR1 SGHAT and CDR2 FQNNGV come from the germline V gene. The J segment lost 4 bases and the V segment lost 2 bases, leaving 3 bases of the junction unmatched. The CDR3 loop reads CASSLRTGGTYGYTF. Written as DNA, the CDR3 is TGTGCCAGCAGCTTAAGGACAGGGGGCACCTATGGCTACACCTTC.

The chain carries TRBV11-1 and TRBJ1-1; TRBD1 is a possible D gene (6 bases). V lost 5 bases, J lost 10 bases, and 20 bases lay in between. Looked up from germline, CDR1 is SGHAT and CDR2 is FQDESV (reference sequence). The CDR3 extends over 14 amino acids. The DNA of the CDR3 is TGTGCCAGCAGCCTCAAACACAGGGCGGGGAGAGCTTTCTTT. Its translation: CASSLKHRAGRAFF. The whole variable domain, filled in from reference TRBV11-1 and TRBJ1-1, reads EAEVAQSPRYKITEKSQAVAFWCDPISGHATLYWYRQILGQGPELLVQFQDESVVDDSQLPKDRFSAERLKGVDSTLKIQPAELGDSAMYLCASSLKHRAGRAFFGQGTRLTVV.

A few counts support this clone. This sequence joins TRBV6-2 or TRBV6-3 and TRBJ2-3; TRBD2 agrees at 10 bases. The CDR3 covers 14 residues. The junction had 1 base not matched to a gene; V was cut back by 5 bases and J by 2 bases. Per the germline V gene, CDR1 is MNHEY and CDR2 is SVGEGT. In DNA, the CDR3 is TGTGCCAGCAGTAGCGGGAGGGCCACAGATACGCAGTATTTT. It yields the protein CASSSGRATDTQYF.

J is TRBJ1-4 and V is TRBV5-1; 7 bases map to TRBD1. This CDR3 contains 16 residues. Trimming at V came to 3 bases and at J to 5 bases, leaving 10 bases not matched to a gene. The V gene's germline CDR1 is SGHRS and CDR2 YFSETQ. CDR3 sequence (DNA): TGCGCCAGCAGCTCGGATCGACAGGGAAGGAATGAAAAACTGTTTTTT. Protein: CASSSDRQGRNEKLFF.

V gene TRBV6-6 combines with J gene TRBJ2-3; the D is unclear. From germline, CDR1 is MNHNY and CDR2 SVGAGI (reference sequence). The CDR3 consists of 12 residues. V gave up 2 bases and J gave up 5 bases, with 5 bases separating them. CDR3 sequence (DNA): TGTGCCAGCAGTTACCCGGAAGATACGCAGTATTTT. It is translated as CASSYPEDTQYF.

The V gene is TRBV2, the J gene TRBJ2-4; TRBD1 matches 8 bases. V trimming: 5 bases; J trimming: 14 bases; junction bases outside the gene matches: 17. The CDR3 sequence is 15 residues long. Germline loops: CDR1 SNHLY, CDR2 FYNNEI. Here the CDR3 reads CASSPPITPGQVKYF. In nucleotides, the CDR3 is TGTGCCAGCAGTCCGCCTATAACACCGGGACAGGTTAAGTACTTC.

The chain recombines TRBV28 with TRBJ2-1; D tentatively fits TRBD1 or TRBD2 (5 bases each). Per the germline V gene, CDR1 is MDHEN and CDR2 is SYDVKM. V lost 8 bases, J lost 9 bases, and 14 bases lay in between. This CDR3 has 12 amino acids. CDR3 sequence: CASGTSLGEQFF. The CDR3 DNA sequence: TGTGCCAGCGGGACCTCATTGGGTGAGCAGTTCTTC.

The CDR3 DNA is TGTGCCAGCAGCTTCATTTACAATGAGCAGTTCTTC. Translating gives CASSFIYNEQFF. This chain uses TRBV5-6 with TRBJ2-1; D unresolved. Germline V CDR1 and CDR2: SGHDT, YYEEEE. This CDR3 region has 12 residues. The V end lost 2 bases, the J end lost 4 bases, and 4 bases lay between the germline ends. The whole variable domain, remainder taken from reference TRBV5-6 and TRBJ2-1, is DAGVTQSPTHLIKTRGQQVTLRCSPKSGHDTVSWYQQALGQGPQFIFQYYEEEERQRGNFPDRFSGHQFPNYSSELNVNALLLGDSALYLCASSFIYNEQFFGPGTRLTVL.

This chain joins TRBV5-1 and TRBJ2-7; TRBD2 matches at 13 bases. CDR1 and CDR2 from the germline V gene are SGHRS and YFSETQ. The trim removed 7 bases at V and 4 bases at J, leaving 2 bases unmatched. The CDR3 has 13 residues. Written as DNA, the CDR3 is TGCGCCAGCGAGACTAGCGGGGGGTACGAGCAGTACTTC. Residues: CASETSGGYEQYF.

The table lists this clone with a count of one. J is TRBJ2-2 and V is TRBV18; tentative D call: TRBD1 (6 bases). Germline V gene data show CDR1 as KGHSH and CDR2 as LQKENI. V was pared by 5 bases and J by 0 bases, with 19 bases between. The CDR3 runs to 18 residues. The CDR3: CASSGKQGMTSNTGELFF. DNA for the CDR3: TGTGCCAGCTCAGGGAAACAGGGAATGACCTCGAACACCGGGGAGCTGTTTTTT.

The chain joins TRBV28 to TRBJ2-7; 10 bases are a match to TRBD2. Per the germline V gene, CDR1 is MDHEN and CDR2 is SYDVKM. The CDR3 covers 15 residues. Trimming removed 6 bases from V and 9 bases from J; junction bases left unmatched: 14. CDR3 region: CASSLTSGIKWGQYF. In DNA, the CDR3 is TGTGCCAGCAGCCTTACTAGCGGGATTAAATGGGGGCAGTACTTC. The variable domain in full, completed from reference TRBV28 and TRBJ2-7, reads DVKVTQSSRYLVKRTGEKVFLECVQDMDHENMFWYRQDPGLGLRLIYFSYDVKMKEKGDIPEGYSVSREKKERFSLILESASTNQTSMYLCASSLTSGIKWGQYFGPGTRLTVT.

The CDR3 bases are TGTGCCAGCTCACCACTGGACCGAGGTGCCCAGCATTTT. This sequence encodes CASSPLDRGAQHF. The J gene is TRBJ1-5, the V gene TRBV18, with unresolved D. The CDR3 totals 13 residues. V was trimmed by 1 base and J by 11 bases, leaving 12 bases between them. The germline gives CDR1 KGHSH, CDR2 LQKENI.

This chain joins TRBV27 and TRBJ1-2; no reliable D call. Germline CDR1 and CDR2: MNHEY and SMNVEV (reference sequence). The V gene lost 5 bases and the J gene lost 2 bases, with 21 bases spanning the gap. The CDR3 covers 17 residues. This CDR3 reads CASSMGGVTGGNYGYTF. The DNA of the CDR3 is TGTGCCAGCAGTATGGGTGGGGTAACGGGTGGAAACTATGGCTACACCTTC.

The chain couples TRBV7-9 to TRBJ2-6, with TRBD2 matching over 14 bases. CDR3 length: 19 residues. CDR1 is SEHNR and CDR2 is FQNEAQ in the germline V gene (reference sequence). With V trimmed by 7 bases and J by 0 bases, 8 bases remained unmatched. Here the CDR3 DNA reads TGTGCCAGCATCCCTTGGACTAGCGGGGGGCCCTCTGGGGCCAACGTCCTGACTTTC. It encodes CASIPWTSGGPSGANVLTF.

The chain uses TRBV5-5 and TRBJ1-2; 7 bases agree with TRBD1. The CDR3 spans 12 residues. V lost 2 bases and J lost 8; bases outside the gene matches: 3. Germline V gene lookup returns CDR1 SGHKS and CDR2 YYEKEE (reference sequence). CDR3 sequence reads: CASSFTGAGYTF. The CDR3, as DNA: TGTGCCAGCAGCTTTACAGGGGCCGGCTACACCTTC.

This sequence joins TRBV6-6 and TRBJ2-2; the match to TRBD2 covers 9 bases. CDR1 and CDR2 from the germline V gene are MNHNY and SVGAGI (reference sequence). This CDR3 is 15 amino acids long. V lost 6 bases and J lost 2; bases outside the gene matches: 4. CDR3 sequence (DNA): TGTGCCAGCAGCCGTAGCGGGAGTAACACCGGGGAGCTGTTTTTT. Translated: CASSRSGSNTGELFF.

The V and J genes are TRBV4-2 and TRBJ1-1; D remains unclear. The CDR3 length is 17 residues. Looked up from germline, CDR1 is LGHNA and CDR2 is YNFKEQ. Between the trimmed V and J ends, which lost 1 base and 1 base, there was a span of 16 bases. The CDR3 reads CASSQAATPRANTEAFF. The CDR3 DNA is TGTGCCAGCAGCCAAGCCGCGACCCCTCGGGCGAACACTGAAGCTTTCTTT.

CDR3 nucleotide sequence: TGTGCCAGCGGTGTAGTCAACGGGGAGCTGTTTTTT. Protein product: CASGVVNGELFF. The chain uses TRBV5-6 and TRBJ2-2; D remains unclear. Trimming pared 7 bases from V and 7 bases from J, leaving 11 bases between. The CDR3 spans 12 residues. Germline loops: CDR1 SGHDT, CDR2 YYEEEE.

This clone was detected once. The genes are TRBV19 and TRBJ2-7; 14 nucleotides align to TRBD2. With V trimmed by 5 bases and J by 5 bases, 14 bases remained unmatched. The CDR3 runs to 18 residues. Germline V CDR1 and CDR2: LNHDA, SQIVND (reference sequence). CDR3 nucleotides: TGTGCCAGTAGTCAACACCGACCCGGGACTAGCGGGAGCAACGAGCAGTACTTC. It translates to CASSQHRPGTSGSNEQYF.

The V gene is TRBV27, the J gene TRBJ1-5, with 7 nucleotides matching TRBD1. Germline V gives CDR1 MNHEY, CDR2 SMNVEV (reference sequence). The trim removed 5 bases at V and 6 bases at J, leaving 10 bases unmatched. CDR3 size: 15 residues. The DNA for the CDR3 is TGTGCCAGCAGTCCCGTCTCAGGGGGGAGTCAGCCCCAGCATTTT. Protein: CASSPVSGGSQPQHF.